This is a list of T cell receptor beta chains from one sample in a study of cytomegalovirus exposure and HLA in healthy donors. Clones were sequenced by immunoSEQ multiplex PCR, and TCRdb holds only the in-frame ones, with some missing. The sample consists of 95,000 to 110,000 clones, around a tenth of them appearing once. The sample was PBMCs. The receptors derive from a man aged 40-49 years in good health and CMV-seropositive. Each CDR3 is given with its conserved first and last residue. Fields, in order: clone size, V gene, J gene, D gene, CDR3 protein, CDR3 DNA. D genes are given only for firm matches. Clone size appears in some rows only: once, few, many, or a class for an expanded clone.

.	TRBV18	TRBJ1-2	TRBD1	CASSPTGQGYGYTF	TGTGCCAGCTCACCTACGGGACAGGGCTATGGCTACACCTTC
.	TRBV19	TRBJ2-7	.	CASSAGQNAYEQYF	TGTGCCAGTAGTGCCGGACAGAACGCCTACGAGCAGTACTTC
few	TRBV5-1	TRBJ2-7	.	CASSRGFYEQYF	TGCGCCAGCAGCCGGGGATTCTACGAGCAGTACTTC
.	TRBV9	TRBJ2-1	TRBD2	CASSVREGEQFF	TGTGCCAGCAGCGTAAGGGAGGGGGAGCAGTTCTTC
.	TRBV14	TRBJ2-5	TRBD1	CASSPYRGLGETQYF	TGTGCCAGCAGCCCGTACAGGGGGCTTGGGGAGACCCAGTACTTC
few	TRBV29-1	TRBJ2-7	TRBD1	CSVQLDRGAQYF	TGCAGCGTCCAATTGGACAGGGGGGCGCAGTACTTC
few	TRBV25-1	TRBJ1-5	TRBD1	CASSGTGVRQPQHF	TGTGCCAGCAGTGGGACAGGAGTTCGGCAGCCCCAGCATTTT
few	TRBV7-2	TRBJ2-3	.	CASRGRMSTDTQYF	TGTGCCAGCAGGGGGAGAATGAGCACAGATACGCAGTATTTT
few	TRBV19	TRBJ1-2	.	CASSIAGGVGYTF	TGTGCCAGTAGTATAGCTGGGGGGGTTGGCTACACCTTC
.	TRBV4-2	TRBJ2-7	TRBD2	CASSQDLGTSGLEQYF	TGTGCCAGCAGCCAAGATCTAGGGACTAGCGGCTTAGAGCAGTACTTC
.	TRBV29-1	TRBJ2-5	TRBD2	CSVEQGGSGFQETQYF	TGCAGCGTTGAACAGGGAGGGTCAGGATTCCAAGAGACCCAGTACTTC
.	TRBV5-1	TRBJ2-7	TRBD2	CASSLYGGSTYEQYF	TGCGCCAGCAGCTTGTATGGCGGGAGCACCTACGAGCAGTACTTC
few	TRBV4-1	TRBJ2-1	TRBD1	CASSLWTGYNEQFF	TGCGCCAGCAGCCTCTGGACAGGGTACAATGAGCAGTTCTTC
.	TRBV19	TRBJ2-4	TRBD2	CASSPLGAGEAKNIQYF	TGTGCCAGTAGTCCCCTAGGAGCGGGGGAAGCCAAAAACATTCAGTACTTC
.	TRBV11-2	TRBJ2-2	TRBD1	CASSKTGVTTGELFF	TGTGCCAGCAGCAAGACAGGGGTGACCACCGGGGAGCTGTTTTTT
.	TRBV6-5	TRBJ1-2	TRBD1	CASSLTGGYGYTF	TGTGCCAGCAGTTTGACAGGGGGTTATGGCTACACCTTC
.	TRBV7-8	TRBJ2-5	.	CASSLPSRGQETQYF	TGTGCCAGCAGCTTACCTTCTCGGGGTCAAGAGACCCAGTACTTC
few	TRBV23-1	TRBJ2-7	TRBD2	CASSQSRVAGGCEQYF	TGCGCCAGCAGTCAATCGAGAGTAGCGGGAGGGTGCGAGCAGTACTTC
many	TRBV6-4	TRBJ1-6	.	CASSDRGNSPLHF	TGTGCCAGCAGTGACAGGGGGAATTCACCCCTCCACTTT
.	TRBV29-1	TRBJ2-1	TRBD2	CSAQGGLAYNEQFF	TGCAGCGCCCAAGGGGGACTAGCCTACAATGAGCAGTTCTTC
.	TRBV25-1	TRBJ1-5	.	CARSARGIWHQHF	TGTGCCAGAAGTGCGCGGGGGATTTGGCACCAGCATTTT
.	TRBV5-6	TRBJ2-3	.	CASTYSFSDTQYF	TGTGCCAGCACCTATTCTTTTTCAGATACGCAGTATTTT
few	TRBV15	TRBJ2-1	TRBD2	CATSSGGSEWDEQFF	TGTGCCACCAGCAGTGGCGGGAGCGAGTGGGATGAGCAGTTCTTC
few	TRBV29-1	TRBJ2-2	.	CSASHRPTGTGELFF	TGCAGCGCCTCCCACCGCCCGACGGGGACCGGGGAGCTGTTTTTT
few	TRBV6-5	TRBJ1-3	.	CASSYLGGLFGDTIYF	TGTGCCAGCAGTTACCTAGGCGGGCTTTTTGGGGACACCATATATTTT
.	TRBV7-3	TRBJ2-1	TRBD2	CASSPIAGVGNEQFF	TGTGCCAGCAGCCCGATAGCGGGAGTAGGTAATGAGCAGTTCTTC
.	TRBV2	TRBJ2-3	.	CASSDGSGSTDTQYF	TGTGCCAGCAGTGATGGTAGCGGTAGCACAGATACGCAGTATTTT
.	TRBV9	TRBJ2-5	TRBD1	CASSVGTGGSRETQYF	TGTGCCAGCAGCGTAGGGACAGGGGGCAGCCGGGAGACCCAGTACTTC
.	TRBV6-4	TRBJ2-2	.	CASSDSGFPGNTGELFF	TGTGCCAGCAGTGACTCCGGCTTTCCGGGGAACACCGGGGAGCTGTTTTTT
.	TRBV13	TRBJ2-7	.	CASSLGTVNSYEQYF	TGTGCCAGCAGCTTAGGTACAGTTAACTCCTACGAGCAGTACTTC
.	TRBV7-2	TRBJ1-5	TRBD1	CASSRDRVSQPQHF	TGTGCCAGCAGCAGAGACAGGGTAAGCCAGCCCCAGCATTTT
few	TRBV29-1	TRBJ1-1	.	CSVEQGLNTEAFF	TGCAGCGTTGAACAGGGTCTGAACACTGAAGCTTTCTTT
few	TRBV25-1	TRBJ2-3	.	CASSEGPHGNSTDTQYF	TGTGCCAGCAGTGAAGGACCCCACGGGAATAGCACAGATACGCAGTATTTT
.	TRBV5-1	TRBJ2-1	.	CASSLASSHNEQFF	TGCGCCAGCAGCTTGGCCTCCTCCCACAATGAGCAGTTCTTC
.	TRBV4-2	TRBJ2-2	TRBD2	CASSQDSSGTDTGELFF	TGTGCCAGCAGCCAAGATAGTAGCGGGACGGACACCGGGGAGCTGTTTTTT
medium-sized	TRBV2	TRBJ1-3	TRBD1	CASRTGIFSGNTIYF	TGTGCCAGCAGGACAGGGATCTTCTCTGGAAACACCATATATTTT
.	TRBV5-4	TRBJ2-1	.	CASSLAIYNEQFF	TGTGCCAGCAGCTTAGCGATTTACAATGAGCAGTTCTTC